A selection of T cell receptor beta chains follows, all from one sample in a study of blood T cell repertoires in COVID-19. TCRdb's copy holds only in-frame clones and misses some; the assay was immunoSEQ multiplex PCR. The sample has hundreds of thousands of clones; less than 85% are singletons. The sequenced sample consisted of PBMCs or T cells enriched from blood (not recorded which). These TCRs come from a man between 40 and 49 years old who had recovered from COVID-19. The CDR3 runs from the conserved cysteine through the conserved F or W. The order of the fields is V gene, D gene, J gene, clone size, CDR3 protein, CDR3 DNA. D genes are given only for firm matches. Expanded clones get a size class; other rows say once, few or many, or leave the size out.

>TRBV5-4|TRBD2|TRBJ2-1|once
CASSSPLGSGGITEQFF
TGTGCCAGCAGCTCCCCCCTGGGCAGCGGGGGGATAACTGAGCAGTTCTTC
>TRBV5-1|-|TRBJ2-7|-
CASSQDTYYEQYF
TGCGCCAGCAGCCAGGACACCTACTACGAGCAGTACTTC
>TRBV5-1|-|TRBJ2-7|-
CASSLAGRGTYEQYF
TGCGCCAGCAGCTTGGCCGGACGCGGGACCTACGAGCAGTACTTC
>TRBV18|-|TRBJ1-2|-
CASSRQEYGYTF
TGTGCCAGCTCACGGCAGGAATATGGCTACACCTTC
>TRBV4-1|TRBD1|TRBJ1-5|few
CASSQDRAGGGQPQHF
TGCGCCAGCAGCCAAGATCGAGCAGGGGGTGGGCAGCCCCAGCATTTT
>TRBV30|-|TRBJ1-1|-
CAWSVRGNTEAFF
TGTGCCTGGAGTGTACGGGGAAACACTGAAGCTTTCTTT
>TRBV6-2/TRBV6-3|TRBD2|TRBJ2-3|-
CASSSSGITTDTQYF
TGTGCCAGCAGTTCTAGCGGGATAACTACAGATACGCAGTATTTT
>TRBV11-2|-|TRBJ2-5|-
CASSSIRGRRQETQYF
TGTGCCAGCAGCTCAATAAGGGGTAGAAGACAAGAGACCCAGTACTTC
>TRBV6-2/TRBV6-3|TRBD2|TRBJ2-1|-
CASSYGVVAGRNEQFF
TGTGCCAGCAGTTACGGAGTAGTAGCGGGACGAAATGAGCAGTTCTTC
>TRBV7-9|-|TRBJ2-1|-
CASSSSSRRSGEQFF
TGTGCCAGCAGCTCTAGTAGTAGACGGAGTGGAGAGCAGTTCTTC
>TRBV28|-|TRBJ2-7|-
CASSEADSYEQYF
TGTGCCAGCAGCGAAGCGGACTCCTACGAGCAGTACTTC
>TRBV5-1|TRBD1|TRBJ2-3|-
CASSLGTASTDTQYF
TGCGCCAGCAGCCTCGGGACAGCAAGCACAGATACGCAGTATTTT
>TRBV9|-|TRBJ2-2|-
CASSVGVVASPNTGELFF
TGTGCCAGCAGCGTAGGGGTTGTGGCTAGCCCGAACACCGGGGAGCTGTTTTTT
>TRBV30|-|TRBJ1-5|few
CAWSVGGYQPQHF
TGTGCCTGGAGTGTAGGGGGATATCAGCCCCAGCATTTT
>TRBV29-1|-|TRBJ1-1|-
CSVDSNYNTEAFF
TGCAGCGTTGACAGTAATTATAACACTGAAGCTTTCTTT
>TRBV5-1|TRBD1|TRBJ2-1|-
CASSLKTGSLNEQFF
TGCGCCAGCAGCTTGAAGACAGGGAGCCTAAATGAGCAGTTCTTC
>TRBV28|TRBD1|TRBJ2-5|-
CASSFSGQVILSGDQYF
TGTGCCAGCAGTTTCTCGGGACAGGTGATCCTCTCGGGGGACCAGTACTTC
>TRBV5-1|-|TRBJ1-2|-
CASSYISNLASGGGYTF
TGCGCCAGCAGCTACATTAGTAACCTGGCCTCGGGAGGGGGCTACACCTTC
>TRBV5-6|-|TRBJ2-2|-
CASSYRRGQGEAGELFF
TGTGCCAGCAGCTACCGGAGGGGGCAGGGAGAGGCCGGGGAGCTGTTTTTT
>TRBV5-4|TRBD1|TRBJ2-1|-
CASSSKTGGSYNEQFF
TGTGCCAGCAGCTCTAAGACAGGGGGCTCCTACAATGAGCAGTTCTTC
>TRBV4-2|TRBD1|TRBJ1-1|-
CASSHRTGGLDTEAFF
TGTGCCAGCAGCCACCGGACAGGGGGCTTGGACACTGAAGCTTTCTTT
>TRBV19|TRBD1|TRBJ1-5|-
CASRDRDNQPQHF
TGTGCCAGTCGAGACAGGGACAATCAGCCCCAGCATTTT
>TRBV6-5|-|TRBJ2-3|-
CASSYSSFDTQYF
TGTGCCAGCAGTTACTCGTCATTCGATACGCAGTATTTT
>TRBV6-5|TRBD1|TRBJ1-1|-
CATGTAANTEAFF
TGTGCCACTGGGACAGCGGCAAACACTGAAGCTTTCTTT
>TRBV4-1|TRBD1|TRBJ1-1|-
CASSPKQGIDTEAFF
TGCGCCAGCAGCCCAAAACAGGGGATCGACACTGAAGCTTTCTTT
>TRBV29-1|-|TRBJ1-1|-
CSANGGLEGTEAFF
TGCAGCGCGAACGGCGGACTTGAAGGCACTGAAGCTTTCTTT
>TRBV6-1|-|TRBJ2-1|-
CASSEVRGSGQFF
TGTGCCAGCAGTGAGGTGCGCGGTAGCGGGCAGTTCTTC
>TRBV7-6|-|TRBJ2-7|few
CASSLEGGKEYHEQYF
TGTGCCAGCAGCTTAGAAGGCGGGAAAGAATATCACGAGCAGTACTTC
>TRBV5-4|-|TRBJ1-6|few
CASSTEGPGSPLHF
TGTGCCAGCAGCACCGAAGGCCCAGGGTCACCCCTCCACTTT
>TRBV9|TRBD2|TRBJ2-1|-
CASSGEGGSYNEQFF
TGTGCCAGCAGCGGGGAGGGCGGTAGCTACAATGAGCAGTTCTTC
>TRBV7-2|-|TRBJ1-1|few
CASLIRGNTEAFF
TGTGCCAGCCTAATACGAGGGAATACTGAAGCTTTCTTT